This TCR beta chain appears in the sequencing data of a study of blood T cell repertoires in COVID-19. In the study overall: T cells, B-cell-depleted T cells, or PBMCs supplied cDNA or gDNA.

Using immunoSEQ multiplex PCR, the repertoire was profiled, and TCRdb retains in-frame clones only, with some absent. This table has 200,000 to 250,000 clones, 86% appearing once. Germline CDR1 reads SGHDT; CDR2 reads YYEEEE. This CDR3 spans 17 amino acids. V was clipped by 6 bases and J by 1 base, with 20 bases between them. The chain combines TRBV5-6 with TRBJ1-5; TRBD1 might be the D (6 bases). This TCR derives from a woman aged 50 to 60 who had recovered from COVID-19. Sequenced: PBMCs or T cells enriched from blood (not recorded which). The CDR3 DNA follows: TGTGCCAGCACCTATTGGGGGGGCCGCGGAAGCAATCAGCCCCAGCATTTT. Encoded protein: CASTYWGGRGSNQPQHF. Full variable domain (missing parts from reference TRBV5-6 and TRBJ1-5): DAGVTQSPTHLIKTRGQQVTLRCSPKSGHDTVSWYQQALGQGPQFIFQYYEEEERQRGNFPDRFSGHQFPNYSSELNVNALLLGDSALYLCASTYWGGRGSNQPQHFGDGTRLSIL.